The rows below give T cell receptor beta chains drawn from one sample of a study of blood T cell repertoires in COVID-19. Data came from immunoSEQ multiplex PCR; TCRdb stores just in-frame clones and leaves some out. The sample has 100,000 to 150,000 clones, roughly 80% seen once; the top ten hold about 25%. The specimen was peripheral blood. Receptors were obtained from a human donor in a cohort sampled during active COVID-19. CDR3s include the opening cysteine and the closing phenylalanine or tryptophan. Each record gives: CDR3 protein, CDR3 DNA, V gene, J gene, clone size, D gene. A D gene is named only where the DNA matches it firmly. A clone size is listed for some rows: how often the clone was seen (once, few, many), or a class if it is expanded.

CDR3: CSASGLAGRDEQFF; DNA: TGCAGTGCTAGTGGCCTAGCGGGAAGGGATGAGCAGTTCTTC; V: TRBV20-1; J: TRBJ2-1; size: .; D: TRBD2
CDR3: CASSRLGNPLKNEKLFF; DNA: TGCGCCAGCAGCAGACTCGGCAACCCTTTAAAAAATGAAAAACTGTTTTTT; V: TRBV5-1; J: TRBJ1-4; size: few; D: .
CDR3: CASSQDVNRGVVEQYF; DNA: TGCGCCAGCAGCCAAGACGTCAACAGGGGAGTTGTCGAGCAGTACTTC; V: TRBV4-3; J: TRBJ2-7; size: .; D: TRBD1
CDR3: CASSLAVAGGQETQYF; DNA: TGTGCCAGCAGCTTGGCAGTAGCGGGGGGGCAAGAGACCCAGTACTTC; V: TRBV5-4; J: TRBJ2-5; size: .; D: TRBD2
CDR3: CASSKMTGGYGYTF; DNA: TGTGCCAGTAGTAAAATGACAGGGGGCTATGGCTACACCTTC; V: TRBV19; J: TRBJ1-2; size: .; D: TRBD1
CDR3: CASRGSTGNTGELFF; DNA: TGCGCCAGCCGGGGTTCGACTGGGAACACCGGGGAGCTGTTTTTT; V: TRBV5-1; J: TRBJ2-2; size: once; D: .
CDR3: CASSLDSNYGYTF; DNA: TGTGCCAGCAGCTTGGACAGTAACTATGGCTACACCTTC; V: TRBV5-8; J: TRBJ1-2; size: .; D: .
CDR3: CASSSLTGAYGYTF; DNA: TGTGCCAGCTCATCCCTGACAGGGGCGTATGGCTACACCTTC; V: TRBV18; J: TRBJ1-2; size: once; D: TRBD1
CDR3: CASSQTGGISYEQYF; DNA: TGTGCCAGCAGCCAGACAGGGGGAATATCCTACGAGCAGTACTTC; V: TRBV7-2; J: TRBJ2-7; size: .; D: TRBD1
CDR3: CASSQKTGPVGYTF; DNA: TGTGCCAGCAGCCAAAAGACAGGCCCCGTTGGCTACACCTTC; V: TRBV4-2; J: TRBJ1-2; size: .; D: .
CDR3: CASSRRFRRETQYF; DNA: TGTGCCAGCAGCCGGAGGTTCCGGCGGGAGACCCAGTACTTC; V: TRBV14; J: TRBJ2-5; size: .; D: .
CDR3: CATSRDGDRGNTIYF; DNA: TGTGCCACCAGCAGAGATGGTGACAGGGGAAACACCATATATTTT; V: TRBV15; J: TRBJ1-3; size: .; D: .